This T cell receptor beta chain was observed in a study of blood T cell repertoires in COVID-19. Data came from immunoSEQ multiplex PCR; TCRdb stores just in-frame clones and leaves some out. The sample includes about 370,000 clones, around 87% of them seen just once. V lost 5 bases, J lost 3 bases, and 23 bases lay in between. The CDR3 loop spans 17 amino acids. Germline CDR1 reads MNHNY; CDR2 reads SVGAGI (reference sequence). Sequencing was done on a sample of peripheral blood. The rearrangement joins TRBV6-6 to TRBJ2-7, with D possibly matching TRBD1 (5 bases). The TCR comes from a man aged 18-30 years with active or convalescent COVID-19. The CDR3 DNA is TGTGCCAGCAGTCCCCTCGGCGGTGGGGCTGGGGACTACGAGCAGTACTTC. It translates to CASSPLGGGAGDYEQYF.